This TCR beta chain was identified during a study of blood T cell repertoires in COVID-19. Study as a whole: Whether acute or convalescent, the COVID-19 samples came from the United States, Italy and Spain. The analysed material was cDNA or gDNA that came from T cells, B-cell-depleted T cells, or PBMCs.

The sample holds one count of this clone. V shed 0 bases, J shed 15 bases, and the junction held 10 bases outside the gene matches. Germline CDR1 reads SGHRS; CDR2 reads YFSETQ. CDR3 length: 14 amino acids. In the original analysis: Reference gene primer amplification yielded estimated nucleated cell counts. Here immunoSEQ multiplex PCR was the method, and the copy in TCRdb shows in-frame clones only, minus some. V, J and clone size derive from that table, while D and trimming were established from the DNA sequence. The sample holds about 140,000 clones; around 72% are singletons and the top ten take less than 2%.

The sequencing sample was made of peripheral blood. The J gene is TRBJ2-1, the V gene TRBV5-1; 9 bases line up with TRBD1. The TCR sequence derives from a woman in her fifties or sixties with acute or convalescent COVID-19. The CDR3 region is CASSLAIAGTGLFF. The CDR3 region has the DNA TGCGCCAGCAGCTTGGCCATTGCCGGGACAGGGTTGTTCTTC.